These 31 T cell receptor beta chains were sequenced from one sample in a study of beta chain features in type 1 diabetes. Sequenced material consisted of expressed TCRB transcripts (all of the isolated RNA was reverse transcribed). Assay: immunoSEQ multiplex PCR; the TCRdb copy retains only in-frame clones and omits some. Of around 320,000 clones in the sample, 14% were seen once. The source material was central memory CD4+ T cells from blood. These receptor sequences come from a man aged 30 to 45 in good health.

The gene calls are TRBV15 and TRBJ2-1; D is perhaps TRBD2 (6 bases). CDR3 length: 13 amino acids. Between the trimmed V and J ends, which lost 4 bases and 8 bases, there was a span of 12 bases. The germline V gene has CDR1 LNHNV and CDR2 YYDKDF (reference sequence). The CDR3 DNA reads TGTGCCACCAGCAAAGGGGAGGTCCATGAGCAGTTCTTC. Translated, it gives CATSKGEVHEQFF.

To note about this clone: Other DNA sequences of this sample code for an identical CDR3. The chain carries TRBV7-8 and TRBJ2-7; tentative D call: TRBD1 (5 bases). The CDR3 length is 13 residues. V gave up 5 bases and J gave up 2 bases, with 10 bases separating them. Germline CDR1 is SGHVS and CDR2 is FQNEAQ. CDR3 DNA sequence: TGTGCCAGCAGCCCCACAGGCCCCTACGAGCAGTACTTC. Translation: CASSPTGPYEQYF. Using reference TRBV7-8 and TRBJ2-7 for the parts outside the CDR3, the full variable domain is GAGVSQSPRYKVAKRGQDVALRCDPISGHVSLFWYQQALGQGPEFLTYFQNEAQLDKSGLPSDRFFAERPEGSVSTLKIQRTQQEDSAVYLCASSPTGPYEQYFGPGTRLTVT.

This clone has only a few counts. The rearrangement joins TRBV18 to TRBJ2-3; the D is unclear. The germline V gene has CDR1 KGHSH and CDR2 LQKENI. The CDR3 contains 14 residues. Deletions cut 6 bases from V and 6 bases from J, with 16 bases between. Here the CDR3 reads CASSWQALSDTQYF. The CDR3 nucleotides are TGTGCCAGCTCTTGGCAGGCCTTGAGTGATACGCAGTATTTT.

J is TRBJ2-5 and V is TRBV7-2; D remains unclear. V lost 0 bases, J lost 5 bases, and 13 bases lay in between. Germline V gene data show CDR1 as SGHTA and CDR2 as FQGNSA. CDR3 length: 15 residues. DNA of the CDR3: TGTGCCAGCAGCTTAGCCCGGGCTTTGGGGGAGACCCAGTACTTC. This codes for CASSLARALGETQYF.

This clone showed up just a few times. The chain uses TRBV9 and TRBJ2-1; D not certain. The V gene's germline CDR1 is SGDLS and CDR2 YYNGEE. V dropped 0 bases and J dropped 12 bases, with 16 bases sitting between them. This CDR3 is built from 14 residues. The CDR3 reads CASSVVPEKTAQFF. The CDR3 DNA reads TGTGCCAGCAGCGTAGTGCCAGAAAAAACAGCGCAGTTCTTC. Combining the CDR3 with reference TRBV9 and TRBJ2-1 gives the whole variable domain DSGVTQTPKHLITATGQRVTLRCSPRSGDLSVYWYQQSLDQGLQFLIQYYNGEERAKGNILERFSAQQFPDLHSELNLSSLELGDSALYFCASSVVPEKTAQFFGPGTRLTVL.

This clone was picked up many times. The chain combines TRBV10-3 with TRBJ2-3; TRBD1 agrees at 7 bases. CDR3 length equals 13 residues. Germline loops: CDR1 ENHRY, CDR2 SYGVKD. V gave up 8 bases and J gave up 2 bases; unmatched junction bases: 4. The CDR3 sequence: CAIRTGDTDTQYF. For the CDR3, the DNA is TGTGCCATCCGGACAGGAGACACAGATACGCAGTATTTT.

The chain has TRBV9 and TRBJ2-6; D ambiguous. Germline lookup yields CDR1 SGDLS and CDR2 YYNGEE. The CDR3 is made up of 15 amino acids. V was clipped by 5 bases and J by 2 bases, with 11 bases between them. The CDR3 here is CASRAEAAGANVLTF. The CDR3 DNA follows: TGTGCCAGCAGGGCCGAGGCGGCTGGGGCCAACGTCCTGACTTTC.

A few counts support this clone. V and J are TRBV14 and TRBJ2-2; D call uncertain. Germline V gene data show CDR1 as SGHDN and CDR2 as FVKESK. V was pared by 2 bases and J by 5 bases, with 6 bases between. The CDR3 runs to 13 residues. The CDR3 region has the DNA TGTGCCAGCAGCCAAACGAGAACCGGGGAGCTGTTTTTT. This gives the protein CASSQTRTGELFF.

The CDR3 spells CAIGSTASYNEQFF. Here the CDR3 DNA reads TGTGCCATCGGGTCGACAGCAAGTTACAATGAGCAGTTCTTC. The chain links TRBV10-3 to TRBJ2-1; D is perhaps TRBD1 (5 bases). This CDR3 has 14 residues. The V gene lost 8 bases and the J gene lost 4 bases, with 15 bases spanning the gap. CDR1 and CDR2 (germline): ENHRY, SYGVKD.

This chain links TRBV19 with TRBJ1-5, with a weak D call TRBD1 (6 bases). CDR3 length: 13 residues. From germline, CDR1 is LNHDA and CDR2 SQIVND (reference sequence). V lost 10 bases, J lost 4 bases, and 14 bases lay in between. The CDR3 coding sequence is TGTGCCACCGAAGACAGGCGTAATCAGCCCCAGCATTTT. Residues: CATEDRRNQPQHF. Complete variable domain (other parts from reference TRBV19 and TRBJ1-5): DGGITQSPKYLFRKEGQNVTLSCEQNLNHDAMYWYRQDPGQGLRLIYYSQIVNDFQKGDIAEGYSVSREKKESFPLTVTSAQKNPTAFYLCATEDRRNQPQHFGDGTRLSIL.

The CDR3 spells CASSLQKETQYF. The CDR3 nucleotides are TGTGCCAGCAGCTTACAGAAAGAGACCCAGTACTTC. The chain has TRBV7-8 and TRBJ2-5; D is unclear. Germline CDR1 reads SGHVS; CDR2 reads FQNEAQ. The V end lost 2 bases, the J end lost 3 bases, and 4 bases lay between the germline ends. This CDR3 spans 12 amino acids.

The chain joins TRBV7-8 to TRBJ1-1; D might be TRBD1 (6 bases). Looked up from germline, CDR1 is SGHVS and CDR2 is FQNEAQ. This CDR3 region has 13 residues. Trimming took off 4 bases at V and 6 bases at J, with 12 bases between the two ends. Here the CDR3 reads CASSYHRDSEAFF. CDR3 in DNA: TGTGCCAGCAGCTACCACAGGGACTCTGAAGCTTTCTTT.

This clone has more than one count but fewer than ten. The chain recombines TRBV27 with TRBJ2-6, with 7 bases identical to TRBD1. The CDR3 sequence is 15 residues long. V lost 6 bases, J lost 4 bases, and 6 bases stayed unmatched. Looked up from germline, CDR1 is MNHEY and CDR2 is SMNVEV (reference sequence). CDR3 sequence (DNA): TGTGCCAGCAGCTTCAGGGGGTCCGGGGCCAACGTCCTGACTTTC. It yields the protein CASSFRGSGANVLTF.

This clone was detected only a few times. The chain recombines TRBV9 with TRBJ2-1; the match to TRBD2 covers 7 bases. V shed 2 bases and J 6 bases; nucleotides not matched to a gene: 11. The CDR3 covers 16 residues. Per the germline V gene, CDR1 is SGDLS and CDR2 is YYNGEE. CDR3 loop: CASSVATGGMSNEQFF. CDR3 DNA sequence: TGTGCCAGCAGCGTGGCTACGGGGGGAATGAGCAATGAGCAGTTCTTC.

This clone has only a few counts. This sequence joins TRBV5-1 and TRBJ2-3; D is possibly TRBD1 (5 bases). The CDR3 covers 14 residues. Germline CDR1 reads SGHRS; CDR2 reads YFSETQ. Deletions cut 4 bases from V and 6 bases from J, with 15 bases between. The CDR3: CASSPSLAGDTQYF. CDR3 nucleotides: TGCGCCAGCAGCCCGTCGTTGGCAGGGGATACGCAGTATTTT.

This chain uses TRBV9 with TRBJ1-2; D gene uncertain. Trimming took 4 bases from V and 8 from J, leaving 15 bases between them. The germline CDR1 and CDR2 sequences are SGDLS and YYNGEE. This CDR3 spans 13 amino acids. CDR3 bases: TGTGCCAGCAGCTCGGACGGGAGTTTAGGCTACACCTTC. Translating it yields CASSSDGSLGYTF.

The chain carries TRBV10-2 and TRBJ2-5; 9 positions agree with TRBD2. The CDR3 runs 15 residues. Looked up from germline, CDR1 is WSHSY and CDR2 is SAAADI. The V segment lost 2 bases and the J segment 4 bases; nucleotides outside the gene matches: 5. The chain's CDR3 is CASSEQGGGGETQYF. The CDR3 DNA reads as TGCGCCAGCAGTGAGCAAGGCGGGGGGGGAGAGACCCAGTACTTC.

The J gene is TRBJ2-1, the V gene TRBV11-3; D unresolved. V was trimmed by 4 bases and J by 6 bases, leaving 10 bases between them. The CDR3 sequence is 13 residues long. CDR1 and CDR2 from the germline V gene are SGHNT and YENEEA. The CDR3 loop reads CASSSRPFNEQFF. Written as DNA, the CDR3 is TGTGCCAGCAGCTCCAGACCATTCAATGAGCAGTTCTTC.

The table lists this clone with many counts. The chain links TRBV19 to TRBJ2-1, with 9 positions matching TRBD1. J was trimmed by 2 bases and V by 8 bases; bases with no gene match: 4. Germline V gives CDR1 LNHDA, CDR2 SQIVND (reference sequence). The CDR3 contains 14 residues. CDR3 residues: CASEQGAAYNEQFF. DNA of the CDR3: TGTGCCAGTGAACAGGGGGCGGCCTACAATGAGCAGTTCTTC.

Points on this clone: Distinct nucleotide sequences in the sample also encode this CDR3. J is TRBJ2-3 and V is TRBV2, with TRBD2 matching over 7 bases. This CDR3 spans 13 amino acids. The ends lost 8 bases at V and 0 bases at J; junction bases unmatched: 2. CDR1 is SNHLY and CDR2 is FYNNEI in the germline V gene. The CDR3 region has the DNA TGTGCCAGCGGGAGGGAGAGCACAGATACGCAGTATTTT. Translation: CASGRESTDTQYF.

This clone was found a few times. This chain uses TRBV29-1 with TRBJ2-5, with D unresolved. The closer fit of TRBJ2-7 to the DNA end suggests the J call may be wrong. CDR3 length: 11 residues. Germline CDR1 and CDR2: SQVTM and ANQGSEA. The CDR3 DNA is TGCAGCGTTACAGCAGATTACGAGCAGTACTTC. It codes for CSVTADYEQYF.

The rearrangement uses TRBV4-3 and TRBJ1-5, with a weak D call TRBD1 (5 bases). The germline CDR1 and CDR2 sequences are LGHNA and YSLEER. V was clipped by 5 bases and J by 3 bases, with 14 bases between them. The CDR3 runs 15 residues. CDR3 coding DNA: TGCGCCAGCAGCGGGGACGGAAGATCCAATCAGCCCCAGCATTTT. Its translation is CASSGDGRSNQPQHF.

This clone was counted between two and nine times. CDR3 nucleotides: TGTGCCAGCAGTTACAGGGGTGGCAGGTCAAATTCACCCCTCCACTTT. Translating gives CASSYRGGRSNSPLHF. The gene calls are TRBV6-6 and TRBJ1-6, with D possibly TRBD1 on 5 matching bases. This CDR3 has 16 amino acids. Trimming pared 2 bases from V and 7 bases from J, leaving 15 bases between. CDR1 MNHNY and CDR2 SVGAGI come from the germline V gene (reference sequence).

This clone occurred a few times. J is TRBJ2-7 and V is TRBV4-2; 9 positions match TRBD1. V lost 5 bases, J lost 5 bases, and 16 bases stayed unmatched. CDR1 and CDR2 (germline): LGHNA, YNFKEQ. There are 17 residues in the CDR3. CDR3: CASSLDRGFSDSDEQYF. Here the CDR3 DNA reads TGTGCCAGCAGCTTGGACAGGGGTTTCTCGGATTCGGACGAGCAGTACTTC.

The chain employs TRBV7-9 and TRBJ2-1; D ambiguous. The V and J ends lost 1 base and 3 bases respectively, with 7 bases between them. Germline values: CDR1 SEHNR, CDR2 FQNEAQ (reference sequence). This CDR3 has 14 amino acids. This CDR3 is CASSLDAVYNEQFF. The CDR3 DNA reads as TGTGCCAGCAGCTTAGATGCCGTCTACAATGAGCAGTTCTTC.

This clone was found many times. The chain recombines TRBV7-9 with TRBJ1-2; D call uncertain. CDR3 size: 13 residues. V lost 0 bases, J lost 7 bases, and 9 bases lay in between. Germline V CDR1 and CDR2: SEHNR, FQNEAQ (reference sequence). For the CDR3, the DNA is TGTGCCAGCAGCTTAGCGGTGCCACGTGGCTACACCTTC. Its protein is CASSLAVPRGYTF.

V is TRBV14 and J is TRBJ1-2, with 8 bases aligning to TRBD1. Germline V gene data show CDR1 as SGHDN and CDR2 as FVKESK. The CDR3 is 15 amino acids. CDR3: CALGALRGLNYGYTF. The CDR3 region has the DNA TGTGCTCTTGGGGCGCTCAGGGGGCTAAACTATGGCTACACCTTC. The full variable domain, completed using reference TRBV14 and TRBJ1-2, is EAGVTQFPSHSVIEKGQTVTLRCDPISGHDNLYWYRRVMGKEIKFLLHFVKESKQDESGMPNNRFLAERTGGTYSTLKVQPAELEDSGVYFCALGALRGLNYGYTFGSGTRLTVV.

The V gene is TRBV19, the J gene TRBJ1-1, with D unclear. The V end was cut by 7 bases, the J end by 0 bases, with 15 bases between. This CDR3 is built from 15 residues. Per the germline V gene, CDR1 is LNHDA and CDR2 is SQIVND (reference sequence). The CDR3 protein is CASTPVGLVNTEAFF. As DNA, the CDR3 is TGTGCCAGTACCCCGGTGGGGTTGGTGAACACTGAAGCTTTCTTT.

CDR3 in amino acids: CASSLSGQVSQETQYF. As DNA, the CDR3 is TGCGCCAGCAGCTTGTCGGGACAGGTCTCCCAAGAGACCCAGTACTTC. The chain links TRBV5-1 to TRBJ2-5; TRBD1 matches at 8 bases. J gave up 1 base and V 1 base, and 6 bases lay outside the gene matches. The CDR3 spans 16 residues. The germline CDR1 and CDR2 sequences are SGHRS and YFSETQ.

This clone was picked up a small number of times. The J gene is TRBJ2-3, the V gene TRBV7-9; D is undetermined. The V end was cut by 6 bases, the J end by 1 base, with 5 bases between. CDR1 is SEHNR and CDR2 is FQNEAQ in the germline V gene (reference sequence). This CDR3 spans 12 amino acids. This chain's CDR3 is CASSFGTDTQYF. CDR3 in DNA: TGTGCCAGCAGTTTCGGCACAGATACGCAGTATTTT.

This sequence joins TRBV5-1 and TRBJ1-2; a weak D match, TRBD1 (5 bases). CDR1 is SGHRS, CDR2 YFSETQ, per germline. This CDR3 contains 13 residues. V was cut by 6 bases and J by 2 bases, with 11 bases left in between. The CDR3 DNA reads TGCGCCAGCACCATAGACAGCAACTATGGCTACACCTTC. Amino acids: CASTIDSNYGYTF.